A single TCR beta chain is shown here with its context. Antigen: not known. TCRdb's copy holds only in-frame clones and misses some; the assay was immunoSEQ multiplex PCR. The sample contains 39,000 or so clones, around nine tenths of which appear only once. These data belong to a study of OX40 agonist ivuxolimab in advanced cancers. Study summary: Having had anti-PD-1, anti-PD-L1 or anti-CTLA-4 therapy before was allowed, and roughly 40% had some. Study conclusions and caveats: At doses 0.1 to 3.0 mg/kg, CD4+ and CD8+ clones expanded.

The V gene end was trimmed by 2 bases and the J gene end by 6 bases; junction bases not matched to a gene: 15. The CDR3 consists of 18 residues. Germline V gene lookup returns CDR1 MRHNA and CDR2 SNTAGT. The clonotype comes from an adult with an advanced solid tumor such as melanoma, head and neck, liver or kidney cancer. This chain links TRBV6-4 with TRBJ2-3; 9 nucleotides line up with TRBD2. The sequences come from CD4+ or CD8+ T cells sorted from blood, collected in a trial of the OX40 agonist ivuxolimab. The CDR3 region is CASSDTRTSEPHRDTQYF. The DNA of the CDR3 is TGTGCCAGCAGTGACACACGGACTAGCGAGCCCCACCGGGATACGCAGTATTTT.